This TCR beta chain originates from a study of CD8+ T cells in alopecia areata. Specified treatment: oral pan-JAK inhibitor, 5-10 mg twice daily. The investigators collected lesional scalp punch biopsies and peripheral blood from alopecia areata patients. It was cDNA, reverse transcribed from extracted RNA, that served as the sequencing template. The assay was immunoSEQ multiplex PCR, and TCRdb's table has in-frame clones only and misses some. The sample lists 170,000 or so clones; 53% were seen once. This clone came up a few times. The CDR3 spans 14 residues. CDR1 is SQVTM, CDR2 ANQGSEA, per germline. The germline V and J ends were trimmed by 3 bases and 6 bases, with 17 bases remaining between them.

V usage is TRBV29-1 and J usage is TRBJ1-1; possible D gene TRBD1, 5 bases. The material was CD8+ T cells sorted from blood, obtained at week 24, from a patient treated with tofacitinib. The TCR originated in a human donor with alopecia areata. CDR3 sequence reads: CSVDSGRVVPEAFF. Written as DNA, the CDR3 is TGCAGCGTTGATAGTGGCAGGGTGGTCCCTGAAGCTTTCTTT.